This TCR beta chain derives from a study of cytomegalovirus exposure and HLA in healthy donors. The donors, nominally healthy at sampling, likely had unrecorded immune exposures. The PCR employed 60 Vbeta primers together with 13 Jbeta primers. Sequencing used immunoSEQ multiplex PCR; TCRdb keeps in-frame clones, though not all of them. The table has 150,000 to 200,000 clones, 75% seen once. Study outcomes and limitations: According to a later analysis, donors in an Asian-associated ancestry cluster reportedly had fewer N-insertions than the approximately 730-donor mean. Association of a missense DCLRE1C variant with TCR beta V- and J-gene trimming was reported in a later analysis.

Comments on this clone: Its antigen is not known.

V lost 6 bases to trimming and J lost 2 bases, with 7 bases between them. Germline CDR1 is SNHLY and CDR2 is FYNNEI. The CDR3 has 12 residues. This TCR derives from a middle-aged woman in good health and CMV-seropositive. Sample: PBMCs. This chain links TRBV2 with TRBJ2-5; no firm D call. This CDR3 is CASRVVQETQYF. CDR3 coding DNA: TGTGCCAGCAGGGTAGTACAAGAGACCCAGTACTTC.